This T cell receptor beta chain was sequenced during a study of blood T cells in healthy people across ages. The CDR3 runs 10 residues. Trimming pared 5 bases from V and 7 bases from J, leaving 8 bases between. The germline V gene has CDR1 DFQATT and CDR2 SNEGSKA (reference sequence). Then a second PCR, running about 6 to 12 cycles, was carried out with a sample-barcoded 5' primer and a J-beta primer mix. Each CDR3 protein gets one entry after TCRdb re-called the 5' RACE reads with MiXCR. The sample has approximately 810,000 distinct CDR3 sequences, around 28% seen once. The TCR originated in a woman of 80 years or more in good health. The chain employs TRBV20-1 and TRBJ1-2; D unresolved. Sequencing was performed on blood. The CDR3 sequence is CSAQDGGYTF. Here the CDR3 DNA reads TGCAGTGCTCAGGACGGTGGCTACACCTTC.